Sequencing of this T cell receptor (beta chain) was carried out in a study of blood T cell repertoires in COVID-19 (TCRdb year 2020). In the study overall: Samples from collaborators originated in the United States, Italy and Spain and spanned both the acute and convalescent phases of COVID-19. The prospective study material was composed of cDNA or gDNA derived from T cells, B-cell-depleted T cells, or PBMCs. Nearly every sample came with metadata listing a de-identified subject ID, COVID-19 status, age in years and sex. The samples were drawn from the first 160 participants of the ongoing ImmuneRACE study and from 1,254 subjects provided by 6 global collaborators. Subjects who had been exposed to COVID-19, were actively infected with it, or had recovered from it provided the deeply sampled blood TCRbeta repertoires that made up the dataset. Where available, HLA class I and class II types were taken from metadata supplied by the sample provider and were not determined by assay-based typing. A freely available public database, intended as a resource for researchers studying the immune response to SARS-CoV-2, is where the repertoires were released. Paper-wide results and their limitations: Clinical and demographic metadata were provided uncurated, with the amount varying by source and participant.

Participants in the prospective study were aged roughly 18 to 100 years, lived in 20 to 25 United States geographic areas, and enrolled through a virtual design. In the prospective study, cohorts were assigned on the basis of participant-reported clinical history obtained from a screening survey and a study questionnaire. Each participant in the prospective study had whole blood, serum and a nasopharyngeal or oropharyngeal swab collected by mobile phlebotomists. Prospective study participants could optionally give additional blood draws and questionnaires over an approximately 2-month period. Before DNA extraction, prospective study blood samples were shipped either frozen or at room temperature. TCRbeta CDR3 regions were amplified from genomic DNA using the immunoSEQ Assay, a bias-controlled multiplex PCR. For the original study's pipeline: The number of nucleated cells in each sample was estimated by amplification of reference gene primers within the assay. Sequence reads were collapsed and filtered to measure the absolute abundance of every unique TCRbeta CDR3 rearrangement. For each sample, productive Simpson clonality was calculated by taking the square root of Simpson's diversity index across productive rearrangements. TCRdb provides this immuneACCESS table in a form limited to in-frame rearrangements. Some clones are lacking; in checked studies, under half of them reflect an unresolved V gene, and why the rest are absent is not known. The DNA gave D and trimming, while V, J and clone size come from that table. The sample data list about 220,000 clones, and more than 80% of these were observed just once. 3% to 4.5% of the sample belongs to the ten largest clones.

V is reduced by 5 bases and J by 0 bases, leaving a spacing of 11 bases between them. Taken from cysteine to phenylalanine, the CDR3 has 15 residues. Only CDR3 DNA remains: 45 bases, in frame from the first base. The germline V gene encodes CDR1 SGHTA and CDR2 FQGNSA. Notes on this clone: What antigen it recognizes has not been identified. The record has no base qualities; no much larger clone is one base away.

Sequenced material: PBMCs or T cells enriched from blood (not recorded which). The receptor chain draws on TRBV7-2 and TRBJ1-3, with TRBD1 perhaps the D gene, on 6 matching bases. The receptor comes from a woman aged 40 to 50 with acute COVID-19. The DNA sequence is given as TGTGCCAGCAGCCCCTTGGGGGCCTCTGGAAACACCATATATTTT. Its coded protein is CASSPLGASGNTIYF. The full variable domain, completed from the reference TRBV7-2 and TRBJ1-3 proteins outside the CDR3, reads GAGVSQSPSNKVTEKGKDVELRCDPISGHTALYWYRQSLGQGLEFLIYFQGNSAPDKSGLPSDRFSAERTGGSVSTLTIQRTQQEDSAVYLCASSPLGASGNTIYFGEGSWLTVV.